This T cell receptor (beta chain) was retrieved from a study of T cells after yellow fever vaccination. Points from the study as a whole: Sorted repertoires could include abundant contaminating clonotypes from bulk cells. Boosting was followed by the reappearance of most primary-vaccination clones (just under 98% CD4, about 89% CD8).

Template switching with 5'RACE generated the TCR cDNA and added a universal primer site and UMIs. TCRdb redid the calling of the 5' RACE reads with MiXCR, one entry per CDR3 protein. The sample contains 300,000 to 400,000 distinct CDR3 sequences, around a tenth of which appear only once. After removal of 6 bases from V and 3 bases from J, the junction contained 4 bases not matched to a gene. The V gene's germline CDR1 is SGHAT and CDR2 FQNNGV. This CDR3 spans 15 amino acids. Comments on this clonotype: The antigen is unknown.

Source: CD4+ T cells sorted from PBMCs, taken 45 days after the yellow fever booster vaccination. This TCR came from a young man who received the YFV17D yellow fever vaccine. This chain uses TRBV11-2 with TRBJ2-1, with TRBD2 matching over 11 bases. CDR3 residues: CASSGGLAGYNEQFF. DNA of the CDR3: TGTGCCAGCAGTGGAGGACTAGCGGGCTACAATGAGCAGTTCTTC.